The 14 T cell receptor beta chains given below trace back to one sample, sequenced in a study of graft-versus-host responses after intestinal transplantation. These TCRs' antigens remain unknown. The protocol was immunoSEQ multiplex PCR, while the TCRdb copy is restricted to in-frame clones and leaves out a portion. In the table there are 85,000 to 100,000 clones, almost 90% of which are singletons. Material: unstimulated CD4+ T cells sorted from spleen or lymph node cells, obtained before intestinal transplant. These receptors were obtained from a human donor who received an intestinal transplant.

The chain uses TRBV25-1 and TRBJ1-2; 7 nucleotides match TRBD1. CDR3 length: 14 amino acids. Germline CDR1 is MGHDK and CDR2 is SYGVNS. With V trimmed by 11 bases and J by 4 bases, 13 bases remained unmatched. The CDR3 protein is CARIRSDRLYGYTF. CDR3 DNA: TGTGCCCGTATCCGGTCGGACAGGCTCTATGGCTACACCTTC.

This chain joins TRBV5-4 and TRBJ2-7; TRBD2 agrees at 16 bases. Germline loops: CDR1 SGHNT, CDR2 YYREEE (reference sequence). V lost 4 bases and J lost 12; bases outside the gene matches: 4. The CDR3 runs 13 residues. The CDR3 region has the DNA TGTGCCAGCAGCATCGGGACTAGCGGGGGGGGGTACTTC. This gives the protein CASSIGTSGGGYF.

V is TRBV9 and J is TRBJ1-6, with unresolved D. Germline values: CDR1 SGDLS, CDR2 YYNGEE. The CDR3 extends over 14 amino acids. The V and J ends lost 4 bases and 5 bases respectively, with 10 bases between them. CDR3 in DNA: TGTGCCAGCAGCCTGGTTACAGATAATTCACCCCTCCACTTT. Its protein product is CASSLVTDNSPLHF.

The V gene is TRBV5-1, the J gene TRBJ2-2; tentative D call: TRBD2 (5 bases). Trimming shortened V by 4 bases and J by 6 bases, and 19 bases separated the two germline ends. Germline V lookup: CDR1 SGHRS, CDR2 YFSETQ. CDR3 length equals 16 residues. CDR3 nucleotides: TGCGCCAGCAGCAAAGCCGGGATAAGGACGTCCGGGGAGCTGTTTTTT. It yields the protein CASSKAGIRTSGELFF.

This chain joins TRBV4-1 and TRBJ2-7, with TRBD1 as a possible D gene (5 bases). This CDR3 is built from 16 residues. Germline-derived CDR1 and CDR2 are MGHRA and YSYEKL. Trimming cost V 0 bases and J 7 bases, with 19 bases left between them. The CDR3 sequence is CASSQESSGFRLEQYF. The CDR3 DNA is TGCGCCAGCAGCCAAGAATCTTCAGGGTTTAGGTTGGAGCAGTACTTC.

This chain uses TRBV6-4 with TRBJ2-1, with TRBD2 identical over 10 bases. The germline gives CDR1 MRHNA, CDR2 SNTAGT. The CDR3 is 16 amino acids. V was clipped by 6 bases and J by 3 bases; unmatched bases: 8. CDR3 in amino acids: CASRAAGLADYNEQFF. The CDR3 nucleotides read TGTGCCAGCAGGGCCGCCGGACTAGCGGACTACAATGAGCAGTTCTTC.

This sequence joins TRBV5-1 and TRBJ2-5; 9 bases match TRBD2. The germline gives CDR1 SGHRS, CDR2 YFSETQ. V dropped 0 bases and J dropped 2; count of bases not matched to a gene: 8. The CDR3 spans 17 residues. The CDR3 region is CASSLAILAGSQETQYF. CDR3 bases: TGCGCCAGCAGCTTGGCCATACTAGCGGGCTCACAAGAGACCCAGTACTTC.

V gene TRBV11-2 combines with J gene TRBJ2-7; D perhaps matches TRBD2 (7 bases). The CDR3 is 16 residues long. CDR1 and CDR2 from the germline V gene are SGHAT and FQNNGV. The V end lost 0 bases, the J end lost 6 bases, and 18 bases lay between the germline ends. CDR3 coding DNA: TGTGCCAGCAGCTTAGATCCGGGATCCGGGGGGCTCGAGCAGTACTTC. It encodes CASSLDPGSGGLEQYF. Combining the CDR3 with reference TRBV11-2 and TRBJ2-7 gives the whole variable domain EAGVAQSPRYKIIEKRQSVAFWCNPISGHATLYWYQQILGQGPKLLIQFQNNGVVDDSQLPKDRFSAERLKGVDSTLKIQPAKLEDSAVYLCASSLDPGSGGLEQYFGPGTRLTVT.

CDR3 amino acids: CASSLSGNSPLHF. Here the CDR3 DNA reads TGTGCCAGCAGCTTGTCCGGGAATTCACCCCTCCACTTT. V is TRBV7-9 and J is TRBJ1-6; D uncertain. The CDR3 is 13 residues long. Trimming removed 3 bases from V and 7 bases from J, with 7 bases in between. Per the germline V gene, CDR1 is SEHNR and CDR2 is FQNEAQ (reference sequence).

This clone was seen just once. The chain carries TRBV10-3 and TRBJ2-7, with D hard to call. Looked up from germline, CDR1 is ENHRY and CDR2 is SYGVKD. The germline V and J ends were trimmed by 10 bases and 0 bases, with 13 bases remaining between them. The CDR3 has 13 amino acids. Here the CDR3 reads CATAYDTSYEQYF. The CDR3 nucleotides read TGTGCCACCGCCTATGACACCTCCTACGAGCAGTACTTC.

The chain combines TRBV2 with TRBJ2-7; D is undetermined. The CDR3 length is 11 residues. Between the trimmed V and J ends, which lost 4 bases and 2 bases, there was a span of 3 bases. Looked up from germline, CDR1 is SNHLY and CDR2 is FYNNEI. The CDR3 bases are TGTGCCAGCAGTGTAACCTACGAGCAGTACTTC. Amino acids: CASSVTYEQYF.

The chain uses TRBV10-3 and TRBJ2-5; 9 bases fit TRBD1. Germline V gene sequence: CDR1 ENHRY, CDR2 SYGVKD. The CDR3 loop spans 13 amino acids. Trimming took 6 bases from V and 4 from J; bases not matched to a gene: 3. Here the CDR3 reads CAIRPGQGETQYF. Written as DNA, the CDR3 is TGTGCCATCAGACCGGGACAGGGAGAGACCCAGTACTTC.

As for this clone: Its ends do not fully match the called genes, so a read error is possible. The chain uses TRBV29-1 and TRBJ1-1; 9 nucleotides match TRBD1. Germline-derived CDR1 and CDR2 are SQVTM and ANQGSEA. CDR3 size: 12 residues. CDR3 DNA sequence: TGCAGCGCCGGACAGGGGAACGCTGAAGCTTTCTTT. It encodes CSAGQGNAEAFF.

This chain connects TRBV5-8 to TRBJ2-7; possibly TRBD1 for D (5 bases). Trimming cost V 4 bases and J 0 bases, with 11 bases left between them. The CDR3 loop spans 14 amino acids. From germline, CDR1 is SGHTS and CDR2 YDEGEE. In DNA form, the CDR3 reads TGTGCCAGCAGCATCCGACAGAGCTCCTACGAGCAGTACTTC. Its protein is CASSIRQSSYEQYF.